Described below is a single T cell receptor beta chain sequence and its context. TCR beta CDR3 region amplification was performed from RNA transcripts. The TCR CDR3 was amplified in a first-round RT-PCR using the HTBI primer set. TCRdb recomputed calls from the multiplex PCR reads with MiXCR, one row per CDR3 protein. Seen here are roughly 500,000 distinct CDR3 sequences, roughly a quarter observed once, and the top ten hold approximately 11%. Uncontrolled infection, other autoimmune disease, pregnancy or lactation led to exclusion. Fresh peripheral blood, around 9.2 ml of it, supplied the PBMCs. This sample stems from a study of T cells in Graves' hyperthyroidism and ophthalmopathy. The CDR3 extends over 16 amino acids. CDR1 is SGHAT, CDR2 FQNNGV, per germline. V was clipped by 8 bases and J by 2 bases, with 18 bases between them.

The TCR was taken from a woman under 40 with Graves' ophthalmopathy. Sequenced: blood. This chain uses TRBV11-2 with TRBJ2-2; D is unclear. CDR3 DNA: TGTGCCAGCTCGGAAGGCCTCATGGGCAACACCGGGGAGCTGTTTTTT. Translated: CASSEGLMGNTGELFF.